This TCR beta chain was captured in a study of blood T cells in healthy people across ages. Trimming cost V 3 bases and J 0 bases, with 10 bases left between them. Germline V CDR1 and CDR2: MRHNA, SNTAGT. The CDR3 runs 15 residues. This clonotype has only a few counts. Using a J-beta primer mix together with a sample-barcoded 5' primer, a second PCR was run for about 6 to 11 cycles. Using its own MiXCR run on the 5' RACE reads, TCRdb lists one record per CDR3 protein. Of about 780,000 distinct CDR3 sequences listed, roughly 46% are singletons. No fewer than 7 million PBMCs went into each sample. This rearrangement joins TRBV6-4 to TRBJ2-3, with unresolved D. The source material was blood. This sequence originates from a man older than 75 in good health. CDR3 DNA: TGTGCCAGCAGTGATGGCGACCCTAGCACAGATACGCAGTATTTT. It codes for CASSDGDPSTDTQYF.